These 24 T cell receptor beta chains came from one sample sequenced in a study of tumor and adjacent non-tumor tissue in lung cancer. No cell sorting was done before RNA was extracted from the tissue. The library came from three nested PCR rounds adapted from ARM-PCR protocols. TCRdb reprocessed the multiplex PCR reads with MiXCR, giving one entry per CDR3 protein. Of about 93,000 distinct CDR3 sequences in the sample, 61% were seen once. Input material: lung tumor tissue. Source of these receptors: an older man with non-small cell lung cancer.

With respect to this clonotype: A much more abundant neighbour one base away suggests this may be a read error. The gene calls are TRBV6-6 and TRBJ2-7, with unresolved D. CDR1 and CDR2 from the germline V gene are MNHNY and SVGAGI (reference sequence). CDR3 length equals 15 residues. The V end lost 2 bases, the J end lost 0 bases, and 11 bases lay between the germline ends. The DNA for the CDR3 is TGTGCCAGCAGTTACCGCAGGCAACTCTCCTACGAGCAGTACTTC. Its protein product is CASSYRRQLSYEQYF.

V is TRBV6-5 and J is TRBJ1-2, with no clear D. The CDR3 is 13 residues long. CDR1 MNHEY and CDR2 SVGAGI come from the germline V gene. The ends were cut back, 6 bases at V and 10 bases at J, with 18 bases in the middle. The CDR3 loop is CASRAERGADYTF. Written as DNA, the CDR3 is TGTGCCAGCAGGGCCGAACGGGGAGCTGACTACACCTTC.

This clonotype was seen ten or more times. The chain links TRBV29-1 to TRBJ1-1; no clear D. CDR3 length: 14 amino acids. V was clipped by 2 bases and J by 1 base, with 11 bases between them. CDR1 and CDR2 (germline): SQVTM, ANQGSEA. In DNA, the CDR3 is TGCAGCGTTGAAAGAGGTGGCAGGAACACTGAAGCTTTCTTT. Protein: CSVERGGRNTEAFF. The full variable domain, in which reference TRBV29-1 and TRBJ1-1 provide the parts outside the CDR3, is SAVISQKPSRDICQRGTSLTIQCQVDSQVTMMFWYRQQPGQSLTLIATANQGSEATYESGFVIDKFPISRPNLTFSTLTVSNMSPEDSSIYLCSVERGGRNTEAFFGQGTRLTVV.

A word on this clonotype: One junction end does not reproduce the germline sequence, and a read error may be involved. The V call is TRBV11-2, the J call TRBJ2-3; D may be TRBD1 (5 bases). The germline CDR1 and CDR2 sequences are SGHAT and FQNNGV. The CDR3 consists of 17 residues. The CDR3 spells CASGPIQGTKVTGTQYF. The DNA of the CDR3 is TGTGCCAGCGGCCCAATTCAGGGCACCAAGGTCACAGGTACGCAATATTTT.

Worth noting for this clonotype: Lacking the conserved final phenylalanine or tryptophan, this CDR3 likely reflects a read error. The chain combines TRBV11-2 with TRBJ2-3; 10 nucleotides agree with TRBD2. The CDR3 consists of 18 residues. V dropped 1 base and J dropped 7; count of bases not matched to a gene: 14. Germline CDR1 SGHAT, CDR2 FQNNGV. As DNA, the CDR3 is TGTGCCAGCAGCTTAGGACAAGCGGGGGGGCCGAGGACAAATACGCAGTATTCT. Protein sequence: CASSLGQAGGPRTNTQYS.

In regard to this clonotype: Being one base from a much bigger clone, this may be a read error. The chain has TRBV9 and TRBJ2-7; no clear D gene. The CDR3 length is 14 residues. CDR1 is SGDLS, CDR2 YYNGEE, per germline. For the CDR3, the DNA is TGTGCCAGCAACGTAGAGGCCCGGGCGTACGAGCAGTACTTC. Residues: CASNVEARAYEQYF.

This clonotype occurred a few times. This chain links TRBV30 with TRBJ2-1, with 10 bases identical to TRBD1. Trimming at V came to 4 bases and at J to 6 bases, leaving 12 bases not matched to a gene. CDR1 and CDR2 (germline): GTSNPN, SVGIG (reference sequence). This CDR3 comprises 16 residues. The CDR3 DNA reads as TGTGCCTGGACTTACGACCGGGACAGGGGCCCCAATGAGCAGTTCTTC. As protein: CAWTYDRDRGPNEQFF.

Note on this clonotype: One end of the junction fails to match germline, which may point to a read error. The chain employs TRBV4-2 and TRBJ2-2; TRBD2 might be the D (6 bases). CDR3 size: 14 residues. Germline CDR1 reads LGHNA; CDR2 reads YNFKEQ. The CDR3 sequence is CVFGAGLNTGELFF. The CDR3 coding sequence is TGTGTCTTCGGAGCAGGACTAAACACCGGGGAGCTGTTCTTT.

Regarding this clonotype: At one boundary the junction diverges from the germline segment, which might be a read error. The rearrangement uses TRBV20-1 and TRBJ2-2, with D maybe TRBD2 (6 bases). The CDR3 spans 11 residues. The germline CDR1 and CDR2 sequences are DFQATT and SNEGSKA (reference sequence). The CDR3 DNA reads as TGCAGTGTAACCCCGGACGGGGGGCTGTTTTTT. Translated: CSVTPDGGLFF.

As for this clonotype: A clone one base away is much larger, so this may be a read error. The rearrangement links TRBV12-3 or TRBV12-4 to TRBJ1-6; 7 bases fit TRBD1. This CDR3 has 15 amino acids. CDR3 loop: CASSFTGALNSPPHF. CDR3 DNA: TGTGCCAGCAGTTTCACAGGGGCCCTTAATTCACCCCCCCACTTT.

Concerning this clonotype: This may come from a read error, since a much larger clone is one base off. The chain employs TRBV30 and TRBJ2-7; 10 nucleotides align to TRBD1. Germline CDR1 and CDR2: GTSNPN and SVGIG (reference sequence). The CDR3 loop spans 14 amino acids. The junction had 7 bases not matched to a gene; V was cut back by 5 bases and J by 3 bases. As DNA, the CDR3 is TGTGCCTGGTGTGGGGGGACAGGGGTCTACGAGCAGTACTTC. Translated: CAWCGGTGVYEQYF.

V and J are TRBV29-1 and TRBJ2-7; tentatively, D is TRBD2 (6 bases). This CDR3 is 11 amino acids long. Germline V gives CDR1 SQVTM, CDR2 ANQGSEA. The CDR3 DNA sequence: TGCATCGGGACTTCCTCCTACGAGCAGTACTTC. Protein product: CIGTSSYEQYF.

This chain joins TRBV11-1 and TRBJ2-7; unclear D gene. CDR1 and CDR2 (germline): SGHAT, FQDESV (reference sequence). CDR3 size: 13 residues. V gave up 4 bases and J gave up 13 bases, with 20 bases separating them. The CDR3 region has the DNA TGTGCCAGCAGCTCCCGTCAGAACTACGAGTATTACTTC. Its protein is CASSSRQNYEYYF.

In this sample, this clonotype turned up once. The germline gene is not matched at one end of the junction; a read error may be the cause. The V call is TRBV5-1, the J call TRBJ2-7; perhaps TRBD2 as D (5 bases). The CDR3 sequence is 15 residues long. Per germline, CDR1 SGHRS and CDR2 YFSETQ. The CDR3 nucleotides read TGCGCCAGTAGCTTGTCATGGGGAGCCGGCTACGAGCAGTACTTC. Translating gives CASSLSWGAGYEQYF.

Concerning this clonotype itself: The CDR3 end shows no conserved phenylalanine or tryptophan, and so a read error is likely. The chain has TRBV11-2 and TRBJ2-1; a weak D match, TRBD1 (5 bases). The CDR3 covers 15 residues. Germline assignment: CDR1 SGHAT and CDR2 FQNNGV. Trimming pared 3 bases from V and 3 bases from J, leaving 12 bases between. CDR3 loop: CASSLAPTVYNEQFL. CDR3 coding DNA: TGTGCCAGCAGCTTGGCCCCGACAGTCTACAATGAGCAGTTCTTA.

The chain employs TRBV20-1 and TRBJ2-2; either TRBD1 or TRBD2 may fit D (8 bases each). The CDR3 is 16 residues long. CDR1 is DFQATT and CDR2 is SNEGSKA in the germline V gene (reference sequence). V was trimmed by 5 bases and J by 7 bases, leaving 23 bases between them. CDR3 sequence reads: CSAVDRATSGNGELFF. The CDR3 coding sequence is TGCAGTGCTGTGGACAGGGCAACTAGCGGTAACGGGGAGCTGTTTTTT.

This clonotype appeared a few times. In nucleotides, the CDR3 is TGCGCCAGCAGCTTGGAGGTAGCGGGAGTATACAATGAGCAGTTCTTC. Translating gives CASSLEVAGVYNEQFF. The rearrangement joins TRBV5-1 to TRBJ2-1, with 9 nucleotides matching TRBD2. The CDR3 extends over 16 amino acids. Germline-derived CDR1 and CDR2 are SGHRS and YFSETQ. Trimming removed 0 bases from V and 4 bases from J; junction bases left unmatched: 5. Looking up the rest from reference TRBV5-1 and TRBJ2-1 gives the full variable domain: KAGVTQTPRYLIKTRGQQVTLSCSPISGHRSVSWYQQTPGQGLQFLFEYFSETQRNKGNFPGRFSGRQFSNSRSEMNVSTLELGDSALYLCASSLEVAGVYNEQFFGPGTRLTVL.

With regard to this clonotype: Germline is not matched at one junction end, which may reflect a read error. The rearrangement uses TRBV5-5 and TRBJ2-5; D possibly corresponds to TRBD2 (5 bases). Per germline, CDR1 SGHKS and CDR2 YYEKEE (reference sequence). The CDR3 is 12 residues long. CDR3 DNA: TGTGCCGGCAGCGCTTCCGCGGGGACCCAGTACTTC. Protein product: CAGSASAGTQYF.

At least ten counts were recorded for this clonotype. The rearrangement links TRBV29-1 to TRBJ2-5; perhaps TRBD1 as D (5 bases). Germline V gives CDR1 SQVTM, CDR2 ANQGSEA. CDR3 length: 12 amino acids. Trimming cost V 1 base and J 6 bases, with 9 bases left between them. CDR3 DNA: TGCAGCGTTGAAGCAGGGCGCAAGACCCAGTACTTC. This encodes CSVEAGRKTQYF.

This chain joins TRBV7-9 and TRBJ2-1, with D possibly TRBD2 on 6 matching bases. The germline gives CDR1 SEHNR, CDR2 FQNEAQ (reference sequence). Trimming pared 5 bases from V and 9 bases from J, leaving 23 bases between. The CDR3 covers 16 residues. The CDR3 DNA follows: TGTGCCAGCAGCCCACGGGCGGGCGGGGAATTCATTGAGCAGTTCTTC. Amino acids: CASSPRAGGEFIEQFF.

The gene calls are TRBV20-1 and TRBJ1-4; possibly TRBD1 for D (5 bases). There are 13 residues in the CDR3. Looked up from germline, CDR1 is DFQATT and CDR2 is SNEGSKA (reference sequence). Deletions cut 4 bases from V and 8 bases from J, with 14 bases between. The CDR3 loop is CSATTVPGEKLFF. CDR3 bases: TGCAGTGCTACGACAGTGCCCGGAGAAAAACTGTTTTTT.

Worth noting for this clonotype: A much bigger clone sits one base away, suggesting this may be a read error. This chain links TRBV20-1 with TRBJ2-3, with 7 bases aligning to TRBD1. Germline V gene lookup returns CDR1 DFQATT and CDR2 SNEGSKA (reference sequence). The length of the CDR3 is 15 residues. Trimming at V came to 5 bases and at J to 4 bases, leaving 12 bases not matched to a gene. In DNA, the CDR3 is TGCAGTGCTTCACGGACAGGTTGGAGCCCAGATACGCAGTATTTT. This translates into CSASRTGWSPDTQYF.

The CDR3 here is CASSLEGRSERYF. CDR3 DNA sequence: TGTGCCAGCAGCTTGGAGGGCCGGTCGGAGCGATACTTC. The V call is TRBV11-3, the J call TRBJ2-7; weak D call: TRBD2 (6 bases). CDR3 length: 13 amino acids. CDR1 is SGHNT, CDR2 YENEEA, per germline. The V gene lost 3 bases and the J gene lost 13 bases, with 19 bases spanning the gap.

The chain recombines TRBV4-1 with TRBJ1-6; perhaps TRBD1 as D (6 bases). Per the germline V gene, CDR1 is MGHRA and CDR2 is YSYEKL. CDR3 length: 16 amino acids. V was shortened by 4 bases and J by 7 bases, with 17 bases between the two germline ends. The CDR3 DNA reads TGCGCCAGCAGCCTAACTCTAGGACAGTACAATTCACCCCTCCACTTT. It specifies CASSLTLGQYNSPLHF.